Here is one TCR beta chain with its context. The antigen is undetermined. Constant-region reverse primers amplified full-length variable regions, followed by semi-nested Nested Universal Primer A PCR. TCRdb reprocessed the 5' RACE reads via MiXCR and lists one record per CDR3 protein. The data contain about 40,000 distinct CDR3 sequences, about 19% of them singletons. Trimming removed 2 bases at V and 3 bases at J, with 5 bases between. The CDR3 covers 14 residues. Study results and caveats: The TCR gene usage of tumor memory CD4+ T cells clustered together with blood and lymph node memory CD4+ cells and with lymph node naive CD4+ cells. Larger-cohort validation covered only one TCR beta V-J rearrangement.

This clonotype originated in a female donor with breast cancer. V usage is TRBV12-3 or TRBV12-4 and J usage is TRBJ2-6; the D is unclear. Input material: naive CD4+ T cells sorted from a lymph node. The subset here: naive CD4+ T cells, CD4+CD45RA+CD25-. CDR3 amino acids: CASSLPLGANVLTF. CDR3 nucleotide sequence: TGTGCCAGCAGTTTACCCCTTGGGGCCAACGTCCTGACTTTC.